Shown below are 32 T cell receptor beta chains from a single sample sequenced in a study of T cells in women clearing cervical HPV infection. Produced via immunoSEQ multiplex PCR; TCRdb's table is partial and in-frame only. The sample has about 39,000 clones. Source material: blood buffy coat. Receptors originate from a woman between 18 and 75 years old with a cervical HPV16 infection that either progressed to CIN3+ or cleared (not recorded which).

CDR3 loop: CASSLVGGTPTEAFF. CDR3 DNA (partial): TGCGCCAGCAGCTTGGTGGGAGGGACACCCACTGAA. This sequence joins TRBV5-1 and TRBJ1-1; D possibly corresponds to TRBD1 (6 bases). The CDR3 end is not reached by the read, which stops 3 residues before it; the germline J gene fills it in. This CDR3 region has 15 residues. Germline CDR1 and CDR2: SGHRS and YFSETQ. The V end lost 0 bases, the J end lost 4 bases, and 13 bases lay between the germline ends. The full variable domain, rest sourced from reference TRBV5-1 and TRBJ1-1, is KAGVTQTPRYLIKTRGQQVTLSCSPISGHRSVSWYQQTPGQGLQFLFEYFSETQRNKGNFPGRFSGRQFSNSRSEMNVSTLELGDSALYLCASSLVGGTPTEAFFGQGTRLTVV.

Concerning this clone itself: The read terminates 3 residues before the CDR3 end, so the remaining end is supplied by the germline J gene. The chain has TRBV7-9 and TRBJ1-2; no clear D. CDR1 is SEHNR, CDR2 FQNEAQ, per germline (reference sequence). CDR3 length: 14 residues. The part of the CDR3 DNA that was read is TGTGCCAGCAGCTTAGTAAGCGGCGTCGAAGTC. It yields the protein CASSLVSGVEV. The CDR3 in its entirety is CASSLVSGVEVYTF.

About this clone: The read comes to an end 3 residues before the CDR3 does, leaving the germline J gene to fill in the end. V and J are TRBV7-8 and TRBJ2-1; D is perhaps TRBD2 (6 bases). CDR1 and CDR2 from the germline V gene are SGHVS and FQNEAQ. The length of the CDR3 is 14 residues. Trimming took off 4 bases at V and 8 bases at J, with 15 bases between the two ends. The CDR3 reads CASSSGTPPDEQFF. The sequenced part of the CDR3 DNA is TGTGCCAGCAGCTCCGGGACTCCGCCGGATGAG.

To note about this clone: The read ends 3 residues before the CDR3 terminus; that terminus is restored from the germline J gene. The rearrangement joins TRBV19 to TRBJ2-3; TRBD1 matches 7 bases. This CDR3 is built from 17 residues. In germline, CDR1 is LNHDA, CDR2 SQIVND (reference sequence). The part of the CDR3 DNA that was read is TGTGCCAGTAGTATAGGTGTAGGGGGCGTCGGCAATCAGCCG. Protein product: CASSIGVGGVGNQP. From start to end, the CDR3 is CASSIGVGGVGNQPQYF.

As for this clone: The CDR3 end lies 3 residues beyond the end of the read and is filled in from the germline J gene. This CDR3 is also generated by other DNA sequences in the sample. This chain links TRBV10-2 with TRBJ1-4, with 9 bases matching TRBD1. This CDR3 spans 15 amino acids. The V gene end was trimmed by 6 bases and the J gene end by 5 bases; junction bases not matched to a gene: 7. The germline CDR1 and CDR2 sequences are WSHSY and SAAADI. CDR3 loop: CASRPGTGTNEKLFF. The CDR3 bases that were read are TGCGCCAGCAGACCCGGGACAGGGACCAATGAAAAA.

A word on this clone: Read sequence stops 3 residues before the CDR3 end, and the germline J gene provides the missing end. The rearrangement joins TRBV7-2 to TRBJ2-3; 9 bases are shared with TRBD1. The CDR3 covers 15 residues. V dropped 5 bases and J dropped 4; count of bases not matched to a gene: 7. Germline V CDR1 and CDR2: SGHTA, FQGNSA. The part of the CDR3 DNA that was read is TGTGCCAGCAGCCCAGGGACAGGGTTGCCAGATACG. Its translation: CASSPGTGLPDT. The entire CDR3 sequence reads CASSPGTGLPDTQYF.

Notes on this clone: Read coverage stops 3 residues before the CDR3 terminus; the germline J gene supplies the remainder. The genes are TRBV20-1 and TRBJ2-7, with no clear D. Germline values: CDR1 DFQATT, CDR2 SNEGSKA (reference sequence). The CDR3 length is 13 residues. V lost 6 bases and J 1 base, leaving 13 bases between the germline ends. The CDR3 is CSAKAYHSYEQYF. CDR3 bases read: TGCAGTGCCAAAGCCTACCATTCCTACGAG.

The CDR3 sequence: CASSATPGTGTVHEQYF. Incomplete CDR3 DNA: TGTGCCAGTAGTGCAACCCCCGGGACAGGGACTGTGCACGAG. The chain recombines TRBV19 with TRBJ2-7, with 9 bases that match TRBD1. The sequence runs out 3 residues before the end of the CDR3; the remainder is reconstructed from the germline J gene. This CDR3 has 17 amino acids. Germline V gene sequence: CDR1 LNHDA, CDR2 SQIVND (reference sequence). The junction had 16 bases not matched to a gene; V was cut back by 5 bases and J by 5 bases.

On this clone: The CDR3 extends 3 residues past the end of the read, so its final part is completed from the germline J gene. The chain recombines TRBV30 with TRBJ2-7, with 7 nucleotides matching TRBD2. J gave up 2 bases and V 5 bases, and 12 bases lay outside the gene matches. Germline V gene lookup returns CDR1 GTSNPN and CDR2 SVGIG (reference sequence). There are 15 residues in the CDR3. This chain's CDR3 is CAWGEAGNPPYEQYF. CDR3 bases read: TGTGCCTGGGGGGAAGCGGGAAACCCCCCCTACGAG.

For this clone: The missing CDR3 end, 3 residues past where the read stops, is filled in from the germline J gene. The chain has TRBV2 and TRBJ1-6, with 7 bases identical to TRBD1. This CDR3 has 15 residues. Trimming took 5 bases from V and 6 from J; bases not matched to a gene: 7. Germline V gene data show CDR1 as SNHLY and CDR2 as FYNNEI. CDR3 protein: CASSSTGEGNSPLHF. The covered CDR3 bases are TGTGCCAGCAGTAGTACAGGGGAAGGTAATTCACCC.

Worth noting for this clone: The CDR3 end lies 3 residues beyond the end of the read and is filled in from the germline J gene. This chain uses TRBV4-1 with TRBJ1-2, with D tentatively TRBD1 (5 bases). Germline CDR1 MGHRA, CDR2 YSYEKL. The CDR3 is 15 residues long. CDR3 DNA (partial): TGCGCCAGCAGCCTCACGGGGGGTTCCCAAGAGACC. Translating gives CASSLTGGSQET. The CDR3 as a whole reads CASSLTGGSQETYTF.

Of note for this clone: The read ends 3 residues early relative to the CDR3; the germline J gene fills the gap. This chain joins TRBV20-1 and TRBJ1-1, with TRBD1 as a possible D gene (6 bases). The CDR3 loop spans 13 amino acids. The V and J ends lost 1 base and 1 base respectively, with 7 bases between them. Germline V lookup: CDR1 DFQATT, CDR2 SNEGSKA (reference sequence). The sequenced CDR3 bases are TGCAGTGCTAGAGTACAGGGGAACACTGAA. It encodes CSARVQGNTE. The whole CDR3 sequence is CSARVQGNTEAFF.

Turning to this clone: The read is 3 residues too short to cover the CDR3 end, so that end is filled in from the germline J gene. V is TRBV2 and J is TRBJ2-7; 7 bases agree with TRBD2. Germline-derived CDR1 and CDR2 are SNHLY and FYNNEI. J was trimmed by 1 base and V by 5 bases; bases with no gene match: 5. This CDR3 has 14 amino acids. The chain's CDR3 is CASSLAAYSYEQYF. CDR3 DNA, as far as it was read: TGTGCCAGCAGTCTAGCGGCCTATTCCTACGAG.

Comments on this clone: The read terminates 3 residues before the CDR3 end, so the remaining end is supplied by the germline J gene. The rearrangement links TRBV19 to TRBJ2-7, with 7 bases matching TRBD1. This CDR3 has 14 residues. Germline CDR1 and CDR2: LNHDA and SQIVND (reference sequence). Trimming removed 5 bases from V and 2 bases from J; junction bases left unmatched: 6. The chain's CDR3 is CASSAGGQAYEQYF. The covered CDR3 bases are TGTGCCAGTAGTGCAGGAGGACAGGCCTACGAG.

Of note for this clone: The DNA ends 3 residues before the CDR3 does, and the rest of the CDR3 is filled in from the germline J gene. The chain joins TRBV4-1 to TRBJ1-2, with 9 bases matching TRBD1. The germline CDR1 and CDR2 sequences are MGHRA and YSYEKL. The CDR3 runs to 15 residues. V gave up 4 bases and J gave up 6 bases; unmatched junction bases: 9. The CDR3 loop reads CASSLRRTGEDGYTF. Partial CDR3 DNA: TGCGCCAGCAGCCTCCGTCGGACAGGGGAGGATGGC.

The CDR3 here is CASSLEVRMDTEAFF. Partial CDR3 DNA: TGTGCCAGCAGCTTAGAGGTCAGAATGGACACTGAA. The chain carries TRBV11-3 and TRBJ1-1; D is uncertain. The read terminates 3 residues ahead of where the CDR3 ends, so the germline J gene completes it. Deletions cut 0 bases from V and 3 bases from J, with 11 bases between. The CDR3 has 15 amino acids. CDR1 and CDR2 (germline): SGHNT, YENEEA.

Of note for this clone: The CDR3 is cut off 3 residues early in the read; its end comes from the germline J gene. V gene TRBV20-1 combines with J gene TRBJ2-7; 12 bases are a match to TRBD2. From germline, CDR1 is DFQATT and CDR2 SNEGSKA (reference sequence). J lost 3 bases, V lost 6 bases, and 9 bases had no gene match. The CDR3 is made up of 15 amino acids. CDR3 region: CSAVESTSGSYEQYF. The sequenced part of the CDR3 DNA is TGCAGTGCCGTAGAGTCGACTAGCGGGAGCTACGAG.

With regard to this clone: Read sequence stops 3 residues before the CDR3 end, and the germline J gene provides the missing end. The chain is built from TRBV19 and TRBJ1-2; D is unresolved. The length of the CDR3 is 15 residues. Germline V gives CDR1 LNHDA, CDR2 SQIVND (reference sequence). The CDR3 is CARTGLAGYTDTYTF. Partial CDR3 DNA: TGTGCCAGGACCGGACTAGCGGGATATACAGATACC.

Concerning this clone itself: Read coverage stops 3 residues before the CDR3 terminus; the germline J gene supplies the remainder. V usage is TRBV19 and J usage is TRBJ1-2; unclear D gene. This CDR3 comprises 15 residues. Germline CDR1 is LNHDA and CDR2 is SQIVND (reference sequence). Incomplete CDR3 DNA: TGTGCCAGTAGTATCGGTTCAGGCATCTCCTACGAC. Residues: CASSIGSGISYD. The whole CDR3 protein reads CASSIGSGISYDYTF.

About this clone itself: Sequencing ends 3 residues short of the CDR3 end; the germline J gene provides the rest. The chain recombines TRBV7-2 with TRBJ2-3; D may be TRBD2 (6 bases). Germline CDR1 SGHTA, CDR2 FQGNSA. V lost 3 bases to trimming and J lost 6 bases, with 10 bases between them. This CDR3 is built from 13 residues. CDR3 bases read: TGTGCCAGCAGCTTGGGGACTTCTGATACG. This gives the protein CASSLGTSDT. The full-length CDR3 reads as CASSLGTSDTQYF.

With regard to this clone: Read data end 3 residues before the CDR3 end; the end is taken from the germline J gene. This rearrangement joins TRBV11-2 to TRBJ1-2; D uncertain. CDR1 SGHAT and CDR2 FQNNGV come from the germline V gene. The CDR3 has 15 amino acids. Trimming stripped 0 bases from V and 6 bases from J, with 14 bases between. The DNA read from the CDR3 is TGTGCCAGCAGCTTAGATCTCGGGTATCAAGATGGC. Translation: CASSLDLGYQDG. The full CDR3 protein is CASSLDLGYQDGYTF.

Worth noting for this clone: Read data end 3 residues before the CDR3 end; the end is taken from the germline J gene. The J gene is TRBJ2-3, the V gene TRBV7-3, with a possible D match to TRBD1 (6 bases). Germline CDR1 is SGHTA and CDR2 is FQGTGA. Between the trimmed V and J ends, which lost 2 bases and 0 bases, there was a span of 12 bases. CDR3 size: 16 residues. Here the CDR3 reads CASSLGQRPSTDTQYF. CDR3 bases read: TGTGCCAGCAGCTTAGGACAGCGACCTAGCACAGATACG.

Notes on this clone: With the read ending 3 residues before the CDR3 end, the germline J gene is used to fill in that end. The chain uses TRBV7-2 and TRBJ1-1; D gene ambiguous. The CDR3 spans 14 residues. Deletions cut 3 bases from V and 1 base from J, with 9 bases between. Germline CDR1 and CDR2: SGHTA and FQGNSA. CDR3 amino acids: CASSFGWRNTEAFF. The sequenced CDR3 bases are TGTGCCAGCAGCTTCGGGTGGCGGAACACTGAA.

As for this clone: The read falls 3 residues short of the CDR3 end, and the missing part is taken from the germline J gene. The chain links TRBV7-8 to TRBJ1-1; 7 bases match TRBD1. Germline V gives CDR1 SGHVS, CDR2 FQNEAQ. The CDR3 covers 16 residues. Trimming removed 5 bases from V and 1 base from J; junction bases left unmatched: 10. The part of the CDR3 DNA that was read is TGTGCCAGCAGCGACTTCCCGAGACAGGGGAACACTGAA. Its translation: CASSDFPRQGNTE. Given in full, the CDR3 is CASSDFPRQGNTEAFF.

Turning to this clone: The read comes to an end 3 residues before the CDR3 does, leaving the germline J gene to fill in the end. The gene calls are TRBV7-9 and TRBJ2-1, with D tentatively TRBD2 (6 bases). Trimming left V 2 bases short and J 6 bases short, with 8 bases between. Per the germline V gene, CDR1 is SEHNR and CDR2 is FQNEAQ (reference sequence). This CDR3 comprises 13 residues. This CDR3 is CASSLTSSNEQFF. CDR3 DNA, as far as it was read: TGTGCCAGCAGCTTAACTAGCAGCAATGAG.

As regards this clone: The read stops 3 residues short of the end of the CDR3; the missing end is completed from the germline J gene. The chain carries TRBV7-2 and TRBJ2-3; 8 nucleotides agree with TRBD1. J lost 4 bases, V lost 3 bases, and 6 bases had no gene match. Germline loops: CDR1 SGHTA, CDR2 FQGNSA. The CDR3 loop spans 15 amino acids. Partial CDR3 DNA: TGTGCCAGCAGCTTGACAGGGGTCAACGCAGATACG. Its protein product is CASSLTGVNADT. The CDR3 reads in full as CASSLTGVNADTQYF.

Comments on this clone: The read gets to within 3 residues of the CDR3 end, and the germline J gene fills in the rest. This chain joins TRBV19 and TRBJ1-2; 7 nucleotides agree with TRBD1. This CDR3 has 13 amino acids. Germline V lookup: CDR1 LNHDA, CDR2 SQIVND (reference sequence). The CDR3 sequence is CASTLGQYNDYTF. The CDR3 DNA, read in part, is TGTGCCAGTACTTTGGGACAGTACAATGAC.

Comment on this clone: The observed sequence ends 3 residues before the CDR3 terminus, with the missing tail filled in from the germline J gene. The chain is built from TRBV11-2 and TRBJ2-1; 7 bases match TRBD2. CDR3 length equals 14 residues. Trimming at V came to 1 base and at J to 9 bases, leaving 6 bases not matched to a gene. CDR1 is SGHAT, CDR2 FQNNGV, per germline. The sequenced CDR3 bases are TGTGCCAGCAGCTTAGGCGGGGGACGCCGTGAG. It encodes CASSLGGGRRE. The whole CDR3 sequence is CASSLGGGRREQFF.

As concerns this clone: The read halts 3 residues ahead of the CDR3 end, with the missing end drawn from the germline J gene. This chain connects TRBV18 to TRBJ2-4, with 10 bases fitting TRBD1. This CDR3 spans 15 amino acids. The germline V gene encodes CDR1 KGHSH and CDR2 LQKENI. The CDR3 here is CASSPGQGSGYGQYF. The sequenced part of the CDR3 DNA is TGTGCCAGCTCACCGGGACAGGGGTCGGGCTATGGT.

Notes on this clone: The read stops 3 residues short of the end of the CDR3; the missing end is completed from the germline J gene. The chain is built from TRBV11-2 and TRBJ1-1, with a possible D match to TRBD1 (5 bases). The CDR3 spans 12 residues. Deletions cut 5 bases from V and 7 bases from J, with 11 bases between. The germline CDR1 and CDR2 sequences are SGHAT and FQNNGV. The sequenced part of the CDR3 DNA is TGTGCCAGCAGCCTAGGGGCGCATGAA. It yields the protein CASSLGAHE. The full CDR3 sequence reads CASSLGAHEAFF.

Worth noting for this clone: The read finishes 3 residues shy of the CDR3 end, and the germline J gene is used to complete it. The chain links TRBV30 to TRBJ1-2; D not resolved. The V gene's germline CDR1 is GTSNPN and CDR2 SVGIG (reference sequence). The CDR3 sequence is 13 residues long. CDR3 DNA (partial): TGTGCCTGGAGTGTGATGGGCACAGATACC. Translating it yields CAWSVMGTDT. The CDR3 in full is CAWSVMGTDTYTF.

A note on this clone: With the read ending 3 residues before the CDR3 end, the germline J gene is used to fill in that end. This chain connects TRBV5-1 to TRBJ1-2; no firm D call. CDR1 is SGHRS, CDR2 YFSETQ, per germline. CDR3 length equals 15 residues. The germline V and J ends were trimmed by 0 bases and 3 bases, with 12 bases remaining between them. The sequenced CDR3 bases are TGCGCCAGCAGCTTGGGAGTGGTGAGGGACTATGGC. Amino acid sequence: CASSLGVVRDYG. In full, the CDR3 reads CASSLGVVRDYGYTF.